One sample yielded the 19 T cell receptor beta chains listed below, sequenced in a study of OX40 agonist ivuxolimab in advanced cancers. Using immunoSEQ multiplex PCR, the repertoire was profiled, and TCRdb retains in-frame clones only, with some absent. The sample lists about 73,000 clones; about 87% were seen once. Source: CD4+ or CD8+ T cells sorted from blood, taken in a trial of the OX40 agonist ivuxolimab. Every receptor here comes from an adult with an advanced solid tumor such as melanoma, head and neck, liver or kidney cancer.

The chain couples TRBV11-1 to TRBJ1-2; TRBD1 might be the D (6 bases). The CDR3 is made up of 15 amino acids. Trimming took off 1 base at V and 7 bases at J, with 16 bases between the two ends. Per germline, CDR1 SGHAT and CDR2 FQDESV (reference sequence). The CDR3 nucleotides read TGTGCCAGCAGCTTAGAGGTGTCAGGGGAAGGTGGCTACACCTTC. Translation gives CASSLEVSGEGGYTF.

The chain uses TRBV27 and TRBJ2-1; TRBD2 matches at 10 bases. Germline CDR1 reads MNHEY; CDR2 reads SMNVEV (reference sequence). Trimming at V came to 5 bases and at J to 4 bases, leaving 8 bases not matched to a gene. There are 16 residues in the CDR3. CDR3: CASSLLAGGGYNEQFF. The CDR3 DNA follows: TGTGCCAGCAGTCTCTTAGCGGGAGGCGGGTACAATGAGCAGTTCTTC.

The rearrangement uses TRBV20-1 and TRBJ2-2; no firm D call. Trimming shortened V by 5 bases and J by 1 base, and 2 bases separated the two germline ends. CDR3 size: 11 residues. Germline V gene sequence: CDR1 DFQATT, CDR2 SNEGSKA (reference sequence). CDR3: CSAGNTGELFF. CDR3 nucleotide sequence: TGCAGTGCTGGGAACACCGGGGAGCTGTTTTTT.

The rearrangement joins TRBV6-1 to TRBJ2-1, with D tentatively TRBD1 (5 bases). Germline V lookup: CDR1 MNHNS, CDR2 SASEGT. Trimming pared 2 bases from V and 6 bases from J, leaving 17 bases between. CDR3 length: 16 residues. CDR3 in DNA: TGTGCCAGCAGTGAAATGGACATAAACCCCTCCAATGAGCAGTTCTTC. Residues: CASSEMDINPSNEQFF.

The chain employs TRBV9 and TRBJ2-6; 10 positions match TRBD2. Unmatched junction bases numbered 3, after V lost 4 bases and J lost 2 bases. The germline CDR1 and CDR2 sequences are SGDLS and YYNGEE. This CDR3 region has 16 residues. CDR3 residues: CASSPLAGAGANVLTF. CDR3 coding DNA: TGTGCCAGCAGCCCCCTAGCGGGAGCTGGGGCCAACGTCCTGACTTTC.

CDR3: CASGAYEQYF. The CDR3, as DNA: TGCGCCTCCGGGGCCTACGAGCAGTACTTC. This chain joins TRBV10-2 and TRBJ2-5; TRBD2 might be the D (5 bases). TRBJ2-7 explains the end of the DNA better; the J call may be wrong. In germline, CDR1 is WSHSY, CDR2 SAAADI. This CDR3 has 10 amino acids.

This sequence joins TRBV5-1 and TRBJ2-3, with D possibly being TRBD1 (6 bases). Trimming left V 4 bases short and J 3 bases short, with 15 bases between. CDR1 SGHRS and CDR2 YFSETQ come from the germline V gene. The CDR3 totals 15 residues. CDR3 DNA: TGCGCCAGCAGCGTCGACAGGACTGATACAGATACGCAGTATTTT. Translating it yields CASSVDRTDTDTQYF. The complete variable domain, with remaining parts taken from reference TRBV5-1 and TRBJ2-3, reads KAGVTQTPRYLIKTRGQQVTLSCSPISGHRSVSWYQQTPGQGLQFLFEYFSETQRNKGNFPGRFSGRQFSNSRSEMNVSTLELGDSALYLCASSVDRTDTDTQYFGPGTRLTVL.

J is TRBJ2-1 and V is TRBV10-2; the D gene is possibly TRBD2 (6 bases). Germline V gives CDR1 WSHSY, CDR2 SAAADI. The CDR3 extends over 17 amino acids. V was clipped by 6 bases and J by 3 bases, with 21 bases between them. CDR3 in amino acids: CASRGHSGRTNYNEQFF. The CDR3 coding sequence is TGCGCCAGCAGAGGCCACAGTGGGAGGACCAACTACAATGAGCAGTTCTTC.

V and J are TRBV30 and TRBJ2-1, with D tentatively TRBD2 (5 bases). The CDR3 length is 14 residues. With 2 bases removed from V and 0 bases from J, the gap between germline ends came to 8 bases. Germline V CDR1 and CDR2: GTSNPN, SVGIG (reference sequence). CDR3 region: CAWSLGSSYNEQFF. The DNA of the CDR3 is TGTGCCTGGAGTTTAGGGAGCTCCTACAATGAGCAGTTCTTC.

The gene calls are TRBV18 and TRBJ2-3; 12 bases map to TRBD2. The length of the CDR3 is 17 residues. Germline lookup yields CDR1 KGHSH and CDR2 LQKENI. The V segment lost 1 base and the J segment 5 bases; nucleotides outside the gene matches: 7. The CDR3 here is CASSPLGLAGLGDTQYF. The CDR3 bases are TGTGCCAGCTCACCACTAGGACTAGCGGGACTCGGAGATACGCAGTATTTT. Variable domain in full (rest from reference TRBV18 and TRBJ2-3): NAGVMQNPRHLVRRRGQEARLRCSPMKGHSHVYWYRQLPEEGLKFMVYLQKENIIDESGMPKERFSAEFPKEGPSILRIQQVVRGDSAAYFCASSPLGLAGLGDTQYFGPGTRLTVL.

The chain joins TRBV30 to TRBJ1-1; no clear D. Germline V gene sequence: CDR1 GTSNPN, CDR2 SVGIG (reference sequence). There are 14 residues in the CDR3. V lost 0 bases to trimming and J lost 5 bases, with 13 bases between them. The CDR3 DNA sequence: TGTGCCTGGAGTGTCGGCAGAGGGAAAACTGAAGCTTTCTTT. Translated, it gives CAWSVGRGKTEAFF.

The chain uses TRBV7-9 and TRBJ1-5, with D hard to call. The CDR3 length is 14 residues. V lost 5 bases and J lost 3, with 11 bases in between. Germline CDR1 reads SEHNR; CDR2 reads FQNEAQ (reference sequence). The CDR3 DNA sequence: TGTGCCAGCAGCCAAGACAATTCCAATCAGCCCCAGCATTTT. Its protein product is CASSQDNSNQPQHF.

This chain links TRBV9 with TRBJ1-2; maybe TRBD1 (5 bases). Trimming removed 5 bases at V and 8 bases at J, with 13 bases between. This CDR3 has 12 amino acids. The germline gives CDR1 SGDLS, CDR2 YYNGEE. CDR3 amino acids: CASSGGDGGYTF. The CDR3 DNA follows: TGTGCCAGCAGTGGAGGGGATGGAGGCTACACCTTC.

In DNA, the CDR3 is TGCGCCAGCAGCCAAGAAGGGGGACAGGCCTACACAGATACGCAGTATTTT. Amino acids: CASSQEGGQAYTDTQYF. This chain connects TRBV4-1 to TRBJ2-3; the match to TRBD1 covers 8 bases. Germline CDR1 and CDR2: MGHRA and YSYEKL. Unmatched junction bases numbered 7, after V lost 0 bases and J lost 2 bases. The CDR3 contains 17 residues.

This chain links TRBV9 with TRBJ2-5; 12 bases line up with TRBD2. Trimming took 3 bases from V and 2 from J; bases not matched to a gene: 5. Germline V gives CDR1 SGDLS, CDR2 YYNGEE. The CDR3 is made up of 16 amino acids. The CDR3, as DNA: TGTGCCAGCAGCGCTGGAGGACTAGCGGGACAAGAGACCCAGTACTTC. Its translation: CASSAGGLAGQETQYF.

The V call is TRBV29-1, the J call TRBJ1-2; 8 bases line up with TRBD1. The J segment lost 4 bases and the V segment lost 2 bases, leaving 9 bases of the junction unmatched. The CDR3 contains 15 residues. The germline V gene encodes CDR1 SQVTM and CDR2 ANQGSEA. The CDR3 nucleotides read TGCAGCGTTGAAACTCCGGGACAGGCGTTCTATGGCTACACCTTC. It codes for CSVETPGQAFYGYTF.

This clone has a single count. The chain employs TRBV30 and TRBJ2-7; D assignment may be TRBD1 or TRBD2 (6 bases each). Germline V gene lookup returns CDR1 GTSNPN and CDR2 SVGIG (reference sequence). The CDR3 runs 13 residues. Trimming removed 3 bases from V and 7 bases from J, with 16 bases in between. The CDR3 region is CAWSGGGPAEQYF. DNA for the CDR3: TGTGCCTGGAGCGGTGGGGGGCCGGCTGAGCAGTACTTC.

The V and J genes are TRBV29-1 and TRBJ2-3, with no clear D. Germline CDR1 is SQVTM and CDR2 is ANQGSEA. The CDR3 sequence is 11 residues long. Here the CDR3 DNA reads TGCAGTTCGAGTGCAGTAGATACGCAGTATTTT. It encodes CSSSAVDTQYF.

This clone was seen only once. The CDR3: CASSGELGETQYF. The CDR3 DNA reads as TGTGCCAGCAGTGGGGAATTAGGAGAGACCCAGTACTTC. This chain links TRBV2 with TRBJ2-5; D unclear. V was shortened by 4 bases and J by 4 bases, with 10 bases between the two germline ends. This CDR3 has 13 amino acids. Per the germline V gene, CDR1 is SNHLY and CDR2 is FYNNEI.